This TCR beta chain stems from a study of regulatory T cells in long-lasting Graves disease. Study-wide findings and caveats: Patients with persistent disease showed a bias toward TRBV28, TRBJ1-2 and TRBJ2-5. New patients shared 950 to 1,000 public clonotypes, fewer than the 2,500 to 3,000 shared by persistent patients.

Note on this clonotype: Its target is unknown.

Time point described: persistent/refractory GD, antithyroid drugs over 5 years with positive TRAb. The TCR library was made from RNA that had been extracted from PBMCs in TRIzol. This CDR3 region has 16 residues. V was pared by 2 bases and J by 8 bases, with 21 bases between. In germline, CDR1 is MNHEY, CDR2 SMNVEV (reference sequence). Arm-PCR of CDR3 regions with iRepertoire HTBI primers generated TCR beta libraries. One entry per CDR3 protein, called by TCRdb with MiXCR from the multiplex PCR reads. This repertoire shows 600,000 to 800,000 distinct CDR3 sequences, about 30% found once; its top ten account for under 50%.

The rearrangement links TRBV27 to TRBJ1-2; D perhaps matches TRBD1 (6 bases). This TCR came from a female donor with Graves disease. The sample was peripheral blood mononuclear cells (PBMCs), taken when the disease was refractory, from a patient treated with antithyroid drugs. The DNA for the CDR3 is TGTGCCAGCAGTTTAACGCCTTCCACAGGGTTTAGGGGCTACACCTTC. This codes for CASSLTPSTGFRGYTF.